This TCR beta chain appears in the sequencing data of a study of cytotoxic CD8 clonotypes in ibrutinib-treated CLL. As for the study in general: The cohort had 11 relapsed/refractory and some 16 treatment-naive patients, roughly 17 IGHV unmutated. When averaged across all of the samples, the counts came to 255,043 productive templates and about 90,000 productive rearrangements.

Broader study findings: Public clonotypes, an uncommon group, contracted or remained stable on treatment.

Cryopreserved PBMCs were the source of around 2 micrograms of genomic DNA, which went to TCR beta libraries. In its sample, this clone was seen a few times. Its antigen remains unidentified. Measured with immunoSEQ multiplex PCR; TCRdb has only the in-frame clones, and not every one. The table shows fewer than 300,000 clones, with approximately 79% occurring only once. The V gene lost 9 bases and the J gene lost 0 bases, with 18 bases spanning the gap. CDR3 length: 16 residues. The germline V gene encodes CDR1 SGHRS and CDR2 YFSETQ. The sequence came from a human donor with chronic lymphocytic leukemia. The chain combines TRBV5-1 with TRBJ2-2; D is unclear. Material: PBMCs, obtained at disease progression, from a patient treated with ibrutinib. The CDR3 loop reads CATPLDPETNTGELFF. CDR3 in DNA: TGCGCCACCCCGCTCGACCCCGAAACGAACACCGGGGAGCTGTTTTTT.